This record covers a single T cell receptor beta chain. The method was immunoSEQ multiplex PCR; TCRdb's version includes in-frame clones alone and lacks a portion of them. The data hold 200,000 to 300,000 clones, with roughly 85% observed a single time. The sample belongs to a study of blood T cell repertoires in COVID-19. This receptor was identified in a woman aged 40 to 50 who had been exposed to COVID-19. The material sequenced was PBMCs or T cells enriched from blood (not recorded which).

The CDR3 region has the DNA TGTGCCAGCTCACCAATCGCGGGGGGGGCAGATACGCAGTATTTT. This sequence encodes CASSPIAGGADTQYF. The rearrangement joins TRBV18 to TRBJ2-3, with 9 bases identical to TRBD2. J lost 4 bases, V lost 2 bases, and 4 bases had no gene match. Looked up from germline, CDR1 is KGHSH and CDR2 is LQKENI. There are 15 residues in the CDR3.